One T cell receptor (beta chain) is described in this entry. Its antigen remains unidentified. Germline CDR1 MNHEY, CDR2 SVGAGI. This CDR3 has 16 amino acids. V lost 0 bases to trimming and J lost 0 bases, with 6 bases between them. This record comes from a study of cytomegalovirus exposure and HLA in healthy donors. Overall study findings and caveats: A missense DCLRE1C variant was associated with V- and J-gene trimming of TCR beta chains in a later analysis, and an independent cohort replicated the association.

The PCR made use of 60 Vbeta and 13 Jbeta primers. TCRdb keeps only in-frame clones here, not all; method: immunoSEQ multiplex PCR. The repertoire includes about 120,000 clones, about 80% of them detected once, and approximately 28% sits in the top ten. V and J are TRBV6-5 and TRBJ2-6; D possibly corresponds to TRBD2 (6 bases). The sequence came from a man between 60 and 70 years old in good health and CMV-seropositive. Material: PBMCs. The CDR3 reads CASSYSGGSGANVLTF. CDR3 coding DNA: TGTGCCAGCAGTTACTCGGGAGGCTCTGGGGCCAACGTCCTGACTTTC.